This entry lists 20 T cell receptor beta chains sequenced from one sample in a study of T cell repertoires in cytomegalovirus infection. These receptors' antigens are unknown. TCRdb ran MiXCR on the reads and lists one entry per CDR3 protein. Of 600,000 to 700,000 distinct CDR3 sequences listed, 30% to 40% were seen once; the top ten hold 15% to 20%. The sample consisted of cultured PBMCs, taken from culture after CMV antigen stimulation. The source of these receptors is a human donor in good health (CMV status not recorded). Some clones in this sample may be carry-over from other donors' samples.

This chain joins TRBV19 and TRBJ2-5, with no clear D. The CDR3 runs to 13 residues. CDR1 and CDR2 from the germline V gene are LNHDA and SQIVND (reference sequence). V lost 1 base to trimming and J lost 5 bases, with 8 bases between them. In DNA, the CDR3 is TGTGCCAGTAGTATAGGCCGCTATGAGACCCAGTACTTC. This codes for CASSIGRYETQYF.

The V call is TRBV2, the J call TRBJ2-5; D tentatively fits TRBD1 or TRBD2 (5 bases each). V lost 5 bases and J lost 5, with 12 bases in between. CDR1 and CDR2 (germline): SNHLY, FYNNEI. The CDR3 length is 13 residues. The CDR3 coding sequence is TGTGCCAGCAGTTTTCTTGAGGGGGAGACCCAGTACTTC. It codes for CASSFLEGETQYF.

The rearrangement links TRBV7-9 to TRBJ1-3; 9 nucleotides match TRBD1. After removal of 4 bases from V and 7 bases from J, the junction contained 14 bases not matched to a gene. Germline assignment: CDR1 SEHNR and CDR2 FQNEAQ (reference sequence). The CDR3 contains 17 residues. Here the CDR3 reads CASSSTAAGDRVNTIYF. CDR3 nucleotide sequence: TGTGCCAGCAGCTCAACGGCGGCGGGGGACAGGGTGAACACCATATATTTT.

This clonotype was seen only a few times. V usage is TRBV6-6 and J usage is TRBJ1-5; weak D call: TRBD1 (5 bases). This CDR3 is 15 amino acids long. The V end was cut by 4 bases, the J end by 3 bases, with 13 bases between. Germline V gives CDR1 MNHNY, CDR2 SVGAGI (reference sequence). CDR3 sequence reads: CASSSHRQNNQPQHF. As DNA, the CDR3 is TGTGCCAGCAGTTCCCATCGACAGAACAATCAGCCCCAGCATTTT.

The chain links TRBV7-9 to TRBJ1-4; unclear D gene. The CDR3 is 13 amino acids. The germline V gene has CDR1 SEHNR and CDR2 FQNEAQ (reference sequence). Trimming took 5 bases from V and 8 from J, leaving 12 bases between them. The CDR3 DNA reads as TGTGCCAGCAGCCCCGCTGGTGGGGAAAAACTGTTTTTT. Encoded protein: CASSPAGGEKLFF.

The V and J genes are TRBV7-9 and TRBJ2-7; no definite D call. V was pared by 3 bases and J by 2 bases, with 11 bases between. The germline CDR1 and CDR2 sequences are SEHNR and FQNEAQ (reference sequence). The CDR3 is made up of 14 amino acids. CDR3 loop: CASSFPGPTYEQYF. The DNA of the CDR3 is TGTGCCAGCAGCTTTCCAGGACCGACCTACGAGCAGTACTTC.

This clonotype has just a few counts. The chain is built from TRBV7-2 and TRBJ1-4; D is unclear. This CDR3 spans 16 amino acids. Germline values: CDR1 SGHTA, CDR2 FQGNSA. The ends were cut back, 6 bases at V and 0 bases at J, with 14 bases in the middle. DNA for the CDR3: TGTGCCAGCAGTCTCCGAGGGAGGGCAACTAATGAAAAACTGTTTTTT. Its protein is CASSLRGRATNEKLFF.

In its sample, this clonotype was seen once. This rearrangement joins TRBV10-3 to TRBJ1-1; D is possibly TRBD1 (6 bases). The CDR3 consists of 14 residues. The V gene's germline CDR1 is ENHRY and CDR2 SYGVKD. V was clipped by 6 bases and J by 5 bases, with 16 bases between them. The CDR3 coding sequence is TGTGCCATCAGCGGAATTCAGGGGATTACTGAAGCTTTCTTT. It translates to CAISGIQGITEAFF.

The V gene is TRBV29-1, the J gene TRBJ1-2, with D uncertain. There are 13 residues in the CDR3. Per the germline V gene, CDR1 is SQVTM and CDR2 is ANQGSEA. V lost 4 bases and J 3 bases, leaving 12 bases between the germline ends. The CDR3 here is CSVAGSTDYGYTF. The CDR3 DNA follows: TGCAGCGTTGCGGGTTCAACGGACTATGGCTACACCTTC. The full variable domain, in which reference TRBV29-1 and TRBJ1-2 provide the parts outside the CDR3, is SAVISQKPSRDICQRGTSLTIQCQVDSQVTMMFWYRQQPGQSLTLIATANQGSEATYESGFVIDKFPISRPNLTFSTLTVSNMSPEDSSIYLCSVAGSTDYGYTFGSGTRLTVV.

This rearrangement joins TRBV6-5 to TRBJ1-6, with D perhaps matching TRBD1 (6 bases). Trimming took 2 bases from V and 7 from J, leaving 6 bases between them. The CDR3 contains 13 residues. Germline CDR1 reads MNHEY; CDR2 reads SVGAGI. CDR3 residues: CASSYGTNSPLHF. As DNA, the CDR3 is TGTGCCAGCAGTTACGGGACAAATTCACCCCTCCACTTT.

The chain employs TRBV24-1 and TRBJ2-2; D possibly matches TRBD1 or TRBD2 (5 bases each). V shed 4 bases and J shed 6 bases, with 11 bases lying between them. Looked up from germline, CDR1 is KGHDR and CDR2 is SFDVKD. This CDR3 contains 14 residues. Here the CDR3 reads CATSDPGTAGELFF. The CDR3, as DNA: TGTGCCACCAGTGACCCTGGGACCGCCGGGGAGCTGTTTTTT.

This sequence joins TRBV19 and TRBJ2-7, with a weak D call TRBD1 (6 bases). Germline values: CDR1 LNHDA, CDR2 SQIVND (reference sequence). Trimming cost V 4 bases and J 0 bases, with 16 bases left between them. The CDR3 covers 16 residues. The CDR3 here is CASSTGDRSGSYEQYF. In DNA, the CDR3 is TGTGCCAGTAGTACCGGAGACAGGTCGGGCTCCTACGAGCAGTACTTC.

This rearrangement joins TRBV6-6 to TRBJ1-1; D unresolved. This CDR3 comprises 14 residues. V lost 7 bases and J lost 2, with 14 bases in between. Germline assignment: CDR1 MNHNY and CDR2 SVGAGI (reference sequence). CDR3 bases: TGTGCCAGCACCAATAAGCCACGAAACACTGAAGCTTTCTTT. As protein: CASTNKPRNTEAFF.

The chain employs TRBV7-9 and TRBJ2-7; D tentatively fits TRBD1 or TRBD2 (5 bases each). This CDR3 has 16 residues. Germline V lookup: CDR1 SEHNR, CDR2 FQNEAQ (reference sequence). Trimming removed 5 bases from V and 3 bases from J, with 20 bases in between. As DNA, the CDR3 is TGTGCCAGCAGCCCTGCCTCCGGGACGGCTAGCTACGAGCAGTACTTC. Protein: CASSPASGTASYEQYF.

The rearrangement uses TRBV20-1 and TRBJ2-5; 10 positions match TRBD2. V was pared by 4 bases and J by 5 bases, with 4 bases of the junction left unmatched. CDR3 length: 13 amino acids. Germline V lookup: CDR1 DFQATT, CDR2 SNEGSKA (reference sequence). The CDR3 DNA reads TGCAGTGCTATTAGCGGGGGGTTGGAGACCCAGTACTTC. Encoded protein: CSAISGGLETQYF.

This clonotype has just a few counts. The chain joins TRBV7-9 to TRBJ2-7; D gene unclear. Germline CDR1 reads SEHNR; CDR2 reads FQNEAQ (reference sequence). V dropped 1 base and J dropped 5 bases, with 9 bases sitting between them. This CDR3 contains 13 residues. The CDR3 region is CASSLVSSNEQYF. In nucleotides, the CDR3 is TGTGCCAGCAGCTTAGTATCGAGCAACGAGCAGTACTTC. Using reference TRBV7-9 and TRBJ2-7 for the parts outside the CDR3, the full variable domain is DTGVSQNPRHKITKRGQNVTFRCDPISEHNRLYWYRQTLGQGPEFLTYFQNEAQLEKSRLLSDRFSAERPKGSFSTLEIQRTEQGDSAMYLCASSLVSSNEQYFGPGTRLTVT.

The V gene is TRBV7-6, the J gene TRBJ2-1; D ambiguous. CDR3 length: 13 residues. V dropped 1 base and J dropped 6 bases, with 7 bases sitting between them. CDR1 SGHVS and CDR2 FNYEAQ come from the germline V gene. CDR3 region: CASSLGRFNEQFF. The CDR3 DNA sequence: TGTGCCAGCAGCTTAGGTCGTTTCAATGAGCAGTTCTTC.

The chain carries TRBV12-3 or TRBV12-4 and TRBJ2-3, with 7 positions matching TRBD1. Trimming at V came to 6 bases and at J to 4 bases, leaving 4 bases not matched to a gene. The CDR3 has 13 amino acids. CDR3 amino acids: CASREQGPDTQYF. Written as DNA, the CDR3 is TGTGCCAGCAGAGAACAGGGGCCAGATACGCAGTATTTT.

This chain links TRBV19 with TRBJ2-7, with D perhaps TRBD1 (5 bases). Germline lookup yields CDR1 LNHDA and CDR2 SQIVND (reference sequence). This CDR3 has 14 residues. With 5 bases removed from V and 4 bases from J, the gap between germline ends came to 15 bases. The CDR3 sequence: CASSPRAGLYEQYF. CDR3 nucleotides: TGTGCCAGTAGTCCCAGGGCAGGGCTGTACGAGCAGTACTTC.

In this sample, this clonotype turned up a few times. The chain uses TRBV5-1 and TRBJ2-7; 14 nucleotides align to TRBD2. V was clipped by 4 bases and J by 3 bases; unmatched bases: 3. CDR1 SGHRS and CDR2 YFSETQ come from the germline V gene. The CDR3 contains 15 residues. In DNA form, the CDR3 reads TGCGCCAGCAGCCCGGGACTAGCGGGAGACTACGAGCAGTACTTC. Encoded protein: CASSPGLAGDYEQYF.